This TCR beta chain was captured by sequencing in a study of cytomegalovirus exposure and HLA in healthy donors. Study-wide results and caveats: HLA alleles showed associations with approximately 15,000 TCR beta sequences in a later analysis, at a 0.05 false discovery rate. The authors later linked a missense DCLRE1C variant to TCR beta V- and J-gene trimming.

V was pared by 3 bases and J by 6 bases, with 9 bases of the junction left unmatched. CDR1 and CDR2 (germline): SGDLS, YYNGEE. The CDR3 is 15 amino acids. The PCR ran on 60 Vbeta and 13 Jbeta primers. Authors' data handling: In a later analysis, around 10 million of approximately 81 million unique beta chains occurred in at least two donors. Repertoires were generated with immunoSEQ multiplex PCR, while TCRdb's copy carries only in-frame clones and drops some. The DNA was the basis for D and trimming; V, J and clone size are from that table. The sample includes tens of thousands of clones, 65% to 80% of them seen just once. Concerning this clone itself: Its specificity is unknown.

Sampled while nominally healthy, donors likely had unrecorded immune exposures. Sequencing used PBMCs. This chain joins TRBV9 and TRBJ2-7; 10 nucleotides align to TRBD1. The sequence was collected from a young man in good health and CMV-seronegative. In DNA form, the CDR3 reads TGTGCCAGCAGCGGGGGACAGGGGAATTTGGGCGAGCAGTACTTC. This codes for CASSGGQGNLGEQYF.